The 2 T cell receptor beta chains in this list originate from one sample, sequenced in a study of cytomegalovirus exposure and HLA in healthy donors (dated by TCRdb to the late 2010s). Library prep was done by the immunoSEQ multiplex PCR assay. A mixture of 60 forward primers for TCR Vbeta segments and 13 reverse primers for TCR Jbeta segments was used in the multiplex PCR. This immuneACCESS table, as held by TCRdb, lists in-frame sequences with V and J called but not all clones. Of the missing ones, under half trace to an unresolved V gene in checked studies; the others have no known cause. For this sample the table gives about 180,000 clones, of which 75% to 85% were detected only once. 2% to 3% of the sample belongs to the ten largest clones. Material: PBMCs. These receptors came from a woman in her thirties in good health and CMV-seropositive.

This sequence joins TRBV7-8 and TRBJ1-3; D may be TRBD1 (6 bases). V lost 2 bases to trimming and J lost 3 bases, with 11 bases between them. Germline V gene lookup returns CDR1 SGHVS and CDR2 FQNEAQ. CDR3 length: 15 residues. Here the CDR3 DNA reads TGTGCCAGCAGCTTAAGAGGGGGTCATGGAAACACCATATATTTT. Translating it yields CASSLRGGHGNTIYF.

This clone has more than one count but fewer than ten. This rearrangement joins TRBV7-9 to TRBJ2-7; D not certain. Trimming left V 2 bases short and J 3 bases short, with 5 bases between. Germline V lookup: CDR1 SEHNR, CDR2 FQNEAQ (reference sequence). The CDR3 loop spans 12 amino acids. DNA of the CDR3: TGTGCCAGCAGCTTAACTCTCTACGAGCAGTACTTC. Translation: CASSLTLYEQYF. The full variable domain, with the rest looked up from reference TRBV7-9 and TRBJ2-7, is DTGVSQNPRHKITKRGQNVTFRCDPISEHNRLYWYRQTLGQGPEFLTYFQNEAQLEKSRLLSDRFSAERPKGSFSTLEIQRTEQGDSAMYLCASSLTLYEQYFGPGTRLTVT.